This T cell receptor (beta chain) was sequenced in a study of blood T cell repertoires in COVID-19 (dated by TCRdb to 2020 to 2022). As for the study more broadly: Collaborator samples came from the United States, Italy and Spain and covered acute and convalescent phases of COVID-19. The prospective study material was composed of cDNA or gDNA derived from T cells, B-cell-depleted T cells, or PBMCs. Subjects who had been exposed to COVID-19, were actively infected with it, or had recovered from it provided the deeply sampled blood TCRbeta repertoires that made up the dataset. The repertoires were released in a freely available public database meant as a resource for research on the immune response to SARS-CoV-2. Samples came from the ongoing ImmuneRACE study (first 160 participants) plus 1,254 subjects from 6 global collaborators. The sample metadata nearly always contained a de-identified subject ID, COVID-19 status, age in years and sex. Where HLA class I and class II types were available, the types were taken from metadata supplied by the sample provider, not from assay-based typing.

About this clone itself: Its antigen remains unidentified. No base quality values were provided; no much bigger clone lies one nucleotide off.

TCRbeta CDR3 regions were amplified from genomic DNA by means of the immunoSEQ Assay, a bias-controlled multiplex PCR. On the authors' methods: Within the assay, amplification of reference gene primers was used to estimate how many nucleated cells each sample contained. To quantify the absolute abundance of each unique TCRbeta CDR3 rearrangement, sequence reads were collapsed and filtered. For each sample, productive Simpson clonality was calculated as the square root of Simpson's diversity index across productive rearrangements. TCRdb's version of the immuneACCESS table is confined to in-frame rearrangements and falls short of the full clone set. An unresolved V gene accounts for under half of the shortfall where checked; the remainder is of unknown origin. V and J calls and clone size follow that table, whereas D and trimming were derived from the DNA. A total of over 85,000 clones appear in this sample, more than 75% of them only once. Clones ranked in the top ten supply approximately 24% of the sample.

Broad study findings and their caveats: Clinical and demographic metadata were provided uncurated, with the amount varying by source and participant.

Whole blood was collected in K2EDTA tubes by collaborating institutions according to the institutions' own protocols. For TCRbeta analysis, collaborators shipped samples as frozen whole blood, isolated PBMCs, or DNA extracted from either of those sample types. The germline V gene supplies CDR1 SQVTM and CDR2 ANQGSEA. V lost 4 bases and J lost 3 bases, and the count of bases not matched to a germline gene is 10. CDR3 length: 15 amino acids, cysteine to phenylalanine. Only CDR3 DNA remains: 45 bases, in frame from the first base. This TCR derives from a human donor in a cohort sampled during active COVID-19. Recombination joined TRBV29-1 with TRBJ2-3; TRBD2 lines up with 7 middle nucleotides. Sequences were obtained from peripheral blood. The DNA sequence is given as TGCAGCGTTGGAGGTGGGCCCGGGAGGACAGATACGCAGTATTTT. Its amino acids are CSVGGGPGRTDTQYF.